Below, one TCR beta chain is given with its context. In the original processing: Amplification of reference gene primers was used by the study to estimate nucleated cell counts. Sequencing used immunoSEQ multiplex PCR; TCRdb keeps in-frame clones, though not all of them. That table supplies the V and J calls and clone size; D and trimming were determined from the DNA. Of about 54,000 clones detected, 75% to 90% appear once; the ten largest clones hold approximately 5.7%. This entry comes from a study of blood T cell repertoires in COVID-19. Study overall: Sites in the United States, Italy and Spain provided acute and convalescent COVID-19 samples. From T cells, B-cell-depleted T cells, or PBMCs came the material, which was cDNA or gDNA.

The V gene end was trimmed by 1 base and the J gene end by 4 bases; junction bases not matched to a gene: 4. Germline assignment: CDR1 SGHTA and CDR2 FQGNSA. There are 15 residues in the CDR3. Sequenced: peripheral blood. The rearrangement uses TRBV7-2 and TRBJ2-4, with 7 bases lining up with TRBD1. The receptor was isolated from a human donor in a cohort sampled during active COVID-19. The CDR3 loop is CASSLGGTEKNIQYF. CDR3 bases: TGTGCCAGCAGCTTAGGGGGGACAGAAAAAAACATTCAGTACTTC.